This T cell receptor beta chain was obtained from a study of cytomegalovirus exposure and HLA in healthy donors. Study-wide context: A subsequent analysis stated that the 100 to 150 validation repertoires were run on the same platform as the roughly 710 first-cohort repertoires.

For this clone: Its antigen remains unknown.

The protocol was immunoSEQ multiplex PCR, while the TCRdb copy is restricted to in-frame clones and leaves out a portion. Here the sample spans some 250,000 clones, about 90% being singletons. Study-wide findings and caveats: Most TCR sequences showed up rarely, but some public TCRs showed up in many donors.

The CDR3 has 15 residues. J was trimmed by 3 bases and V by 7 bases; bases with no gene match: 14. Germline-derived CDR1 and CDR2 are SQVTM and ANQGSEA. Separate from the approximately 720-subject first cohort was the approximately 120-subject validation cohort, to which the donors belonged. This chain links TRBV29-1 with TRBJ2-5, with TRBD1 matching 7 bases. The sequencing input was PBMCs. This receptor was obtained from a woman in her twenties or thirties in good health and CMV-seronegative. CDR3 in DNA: TGCAGCGCCAAACCCAGCGACAGGGCAGAAGAGACCCAGTACTTC. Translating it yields CSAKPSDRAEETQYF. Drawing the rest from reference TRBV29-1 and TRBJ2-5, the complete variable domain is SAVISQKPSRDICQRGTSLTIQCQVDSQVTMMFWYRQQPGQSLTLIATANQGSEATYESGFVIDKFPISRPNLTFSTLTVSNMSPEDSSIYLCSAKPSDRAEETQYFGPGTRLLVL.